This T cell receptor beta chain was retrieved from a study of cytomegalovirus exposure and HLA in healthy donors (dated by TCRdb to the late 2010s). At the level of the whole study: In an earlier analysis of under 600 of the donors, 276 Gb of sequence data and 90 million to 130 million unique TCR beta sequences from roughly 190 million T cells were reported. In the later analysis, no new phenotypic data were used to find candidate immune exposures; instead, reliance was placed on TCR beta sequences and their occurrence across donors. The study combined high-throughput TCR immunosequencing, statistical association of individual TCRs with disease status, and machine learning to predict cytomegalovirus infection status. Besides the first cohort of more than 650 subjects, a separate validation cohort made up of some 110 different subjects was used. The study was designed to test whether signatures of past pathogen exposure could be identified by cataloging public T cell receptors. A later analysis re-examined previously published TCR beta repertoires from 610 or so donors and added high-resolution HLA genotyping to investigate patterns of TCR occurrence. Roughly five DR-DQ haplotypes were treated as single units for association and clustering because of strong linkage in the cohort. Typing coverage varied by locus: about 620-630 donors for A, B, C, DRB1 and DQB1; roughly 560 for DQA1; more than 600 for DPA1; 400 to 480 for DPB1. Every discovery cohort repertoire had been produced on one sequencing platform. On average, roughly 200,000 unique TCR beta nucleotide sequences were sequenced per donor among 398 genotyped donors of the cohort, with 15% to 20% of those sequences being non-productive. The genetic ancestry cluster associated with self-reported Caucasian donors included about 84% of the 398 genotyped donors. In a later genetic analysis, genome-wide SNP genotypes for about three fifths of the roughly 670 donors were used, and that subset was treated as a discovery cohort. Both class I and class II loci were covered by HLA typing, at four-digit resolution. Using immunosequencing, the study profiled T cell repertoires from fewer than 700 subjects and related those repertoires to cytomegalovirus serostatus. Around 330 gigabases of sequencing data and around 80 million unique TCR sequences made up an early release that covered several hundred HLA-typed donors. Donor age, sex, ethnicity and CMV serostatus were collected together with the repertoire data. An earlier analysis of some 500 of the donors used high-throughput TCR beta sequencing to judge whether each TCR beta V gene segment behaved as functional or pseudogenic. Findings and caveats that apply to the study as a whole: CMV serostatus was the only immune exposure information available for the cohort. This cohort had only TCR beta chains sequenced, and the lack of alpha or paired-chain data limited which features could be detected. Three of the identified cytomegalovirus-associated TCR beta chains were confirmed in vitro to be specific for cytomegalovirus antigens. In a later analysis, HLA-associated TCR beta chains showed more clonal expansion and lower generation probabilities than non-associated chains that were equally common. The presence/absence analyses assumed that sequencing depth was roughly uniform across donors, and that assumption may not be true. A later analysis associated 15,000 to 20,000 TCR beta sequences with specific HLA alleles at a false discovery rate of 0.05. In the study, some 180 TCR beta chains were listed as associated with cytomegalovirus. Some IMGT-functional V segments, including TRBV6-2 and TRBV6-3, could not be distinguished by the 87-base-pair reads and were therefore excluded. Across donors, most TCR sequences were observed very rarely, whereas some public TCRs were present in many individuals. The earlier analysis of nearly 600 of the donors excluded some 15 rarely observed V segments, including chromosome 9 orphons, because counts were too low. Correlated functional status among segregating V segments might be attributable to linkage disequilibrium, but an unknown experimental factor could not be ruled out. According to a later analysis, most CMV-associated TCR beta chains appeared to be HLA-restricted, and the HLA associations seemed to be driven largely by CMV exposure. The classifier was reported to diagnose cytomegalovirus status with high specificity and sensitivity in both the original cohort and the validation cohort. V-gene and J-gene trimming of TCR beta chains was associated with a missense DCLRE1C variant in a later genetic analysis, and the association was replicated in an independent cohort. The sequencing pipeline was judged likely to have produced a cluster of highly shared sequence variants as a technical artifact. In an earlier analysis of several hundred of the donors, most TCR beta V segments were observed in productive rearrangements about 87% or about 30% of the time, broadly matching IMGT annotations. A further reported finding was that TCR beta sequences accurately predicted the HLA-A and HLA-B alleles for most subjects in the first cohort. In a later analysis, the rate of TCR association differed among HLA loci, with DRB1 alleles having the most associated TCRs and HLA-C alleles having the fewest. Because some donors lacked HLA typing at each locus, the association tests relied only on the typed subset. A later analysis reported that several top co-occurrence clusters appeared linked to parvovirus B19, influenza, CMV and Epstein-Barr virus. When HLA alleles, especially DR and DQ, strongly co-occurred, attributing TCR associations to individual alleles was difficult. The authors suggested that the approach could potentially be generalized to other disease states and immunological phenotypes. In a later genetic analysis, fewer N-insertions in productive TCRs were reported among donors in an Asian-associated ancestry cluster than the roughly 670-donor mean.

The cohort comprised fewer than 700 healthy bone marrow donors. At the time of sampling, all cohort members were nominally healthy, though unrecorded immune exposures were likely present. The donor tested CMV seronegative, placing the donor among the 352 seronegative members of the cohort. Each donor provided a peripheral blood sample, and peripheral blood mononuclear cells were used for TCR beta sequencing. Genomic DNA was extracted from the blood cell samples with the Qiagen DNeasy Blood Extraction Kit. Cut back by 4 bases and 5 bases, the V and J ends lie 14 bases apart. For CDR1 and CDR2, the germline V gene (reference sequence) lists LNHDA and SQIVND. The CDR3 has 14 amino acids, counting the end cysteine and phenylalanine. Only CDR3 DNA is held: 42 bases, read in frame from base 1. The count of this clone is one. Its antigen has not been determined. Qualities for individual bases were not recorded, and no much larger clone is one base off.

Libraries were constructed by the immunoSEQ multiplex PCR assay. For the multiplex PCR, a mixture combining 60 forward primers for TCR Vbeta segments and 13 reverse primers for TCR Jbeta segments was used. The CDR3 region of rearranged TCR beta genes was amplified from genomic DNA with a multiplex PCR assay. The Illumina HiSeq System was used to sequence the amplified TCR beta libraries as 87-base-pair reads. The paper's processing steps were these. Across the 700 or so repertoires, a later analysis counted roughly 77 million unique TCR beta chains, 9.5 million to 13 million of which were shared by at least two donors. A nearest-neighbor algorithm error-corrected the raw reads and collapsed the reads into unique sequences, merging closely related sequences to remove PCR and sequencing errors. Alignment of CDR3 sequences to IMGT reference sequences was used to assign V, D and J gene segments. Each retained sequence needed at least a six-nucleotide match to both a V gene segment and a J gene segment. Rearrangements were classified as productive when the CDR3 lacked stop codons and remained in frame with V and J, and all other rearrangements were classified as non-productive. CDR3 was defined by IMGT convention, running from the second conserved V-encoded cysteine to the conserved J-encoded phenylalanine. In an earlier analysis of just under 600 of the donors, sequences lacking an unambiguous match to a single V gene segment were excluded. An earlier analysis of just under 600 of the donors called V segments functional above 56.7% productive rearrangements and segregating when the between-donor standard deviation exceeded 5%. A statistical classification framework was built for diagnosing cytomegalovirus status from the catalog of TCR beta chain sequences. In a later analysis, TCR nucleotide sequences were compared against IMGT/GENE-DB human TR gene sequences so that V and J genes could be assigned. The TCRdist pipeline was used in a later analysis to assign CDR3 sequences and most-parsimonious VDJ recombination scenarios. In a later analysis, each TCR beta chain was defined by its CDR3 amino acid sequence together with its V-gene family, and reads without a unique V-gene family were excluded. As a way to deal with suspected cross-contamination and a sequencing artifact, a later analysis dropped 500 to 700 nucleotide sequences that were highly shared and had low generation probability. In a later analysis, a clonal expansion index for each public chain was calculated from normalized within-repertoire ranks of inferred template counts. In a later analysis, generation probabilities were computed using a VDJ recombination model fitted to out-of-frame rearrangements, and the results were checked against IGoR. In a later analysis, hypergeometric tests were used to score TCR-TCR, TCR-HLA and TCR-CMV co-occurrence, with a repertoire-size bias correction applied to TCR pairs. A later analysis estimated false discovery rates by permuting HLA or CMV assignments 20 times. In a later analysis, co-occurring TCRs were grouped with DBSCAN, and TCRdist sequence similarity was added when clustering was performed within HLA-allele-positive subsets. Repertoires with fewer than 30,000 or more than 120,000 public chains were left out of co-occurrence clustering, as were five repertoires with anomalous nucleotide sharing. Sourced from immuneACCESS, this table was stored by TCRdb with only in-frame sequences that have V and J called. A share of the clones is absent; for the studies checked, an unresolved V gene accounts for under half, and the remainder has no known explanation. D and trimming were read from the DNA, whereas the V and J calls and clone size are those reported in that table. For this sample there are 110,000 to 150,000 clones; 60% to 80% appear just once. The ten largest make up about 3.7% of the sample.

The sequence joins TRBV19 to TRBJ2-5; TRBD2 might be the D gene, on 5 matching bases. The source material was PBMCs. This sequence was found in a male donor in good health and CMV-seronegative. The DNA is as follows: TGTGCCAGTAGTAGGGTAGTCGGGATTGAGACCCAGTACTTC. Translated, it reads CASSRVVGIETQYF.